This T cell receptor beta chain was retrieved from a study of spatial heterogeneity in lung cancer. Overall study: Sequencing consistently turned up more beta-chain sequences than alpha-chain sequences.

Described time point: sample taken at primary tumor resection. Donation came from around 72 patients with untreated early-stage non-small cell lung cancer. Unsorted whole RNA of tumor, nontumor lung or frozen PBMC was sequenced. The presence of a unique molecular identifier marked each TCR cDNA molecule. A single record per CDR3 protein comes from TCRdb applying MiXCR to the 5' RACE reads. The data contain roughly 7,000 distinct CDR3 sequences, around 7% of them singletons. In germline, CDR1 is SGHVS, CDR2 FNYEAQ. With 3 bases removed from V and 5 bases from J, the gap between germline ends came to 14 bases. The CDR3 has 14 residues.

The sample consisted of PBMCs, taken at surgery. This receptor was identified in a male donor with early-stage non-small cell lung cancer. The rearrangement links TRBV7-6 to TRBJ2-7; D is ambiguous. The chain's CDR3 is CASSFGTKSDEQYF. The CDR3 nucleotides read TGTGCCAGCAGCTTTGGTACCAAATCGGACGAGCAGTACTTC.